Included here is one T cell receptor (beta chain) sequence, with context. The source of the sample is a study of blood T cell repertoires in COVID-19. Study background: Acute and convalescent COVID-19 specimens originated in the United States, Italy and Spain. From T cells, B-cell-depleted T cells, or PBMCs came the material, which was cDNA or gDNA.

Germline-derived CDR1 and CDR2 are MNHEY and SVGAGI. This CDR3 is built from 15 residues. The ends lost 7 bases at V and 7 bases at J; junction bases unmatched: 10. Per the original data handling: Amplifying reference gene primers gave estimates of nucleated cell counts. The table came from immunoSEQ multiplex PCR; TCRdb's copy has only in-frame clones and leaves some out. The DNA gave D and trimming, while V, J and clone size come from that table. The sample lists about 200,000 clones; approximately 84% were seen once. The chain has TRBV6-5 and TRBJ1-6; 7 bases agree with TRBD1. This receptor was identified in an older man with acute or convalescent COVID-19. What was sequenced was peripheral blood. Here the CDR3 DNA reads TGTGCCAGCACTACCTCGACAGGGATGAATTCACCCCTCCACTTT. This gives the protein CASTTSTGMNSPLHF.